The present TCR beta chain was sequenced within a study of radiotherapy plus CTLA-4 blockade in lung cancer (dated by TCRdb to the late 2010s). For context, the study as a whole: Objective responses occurred in roughly 20% of enrolled patients, and 25% to 40% achieved disease control.

CDR1 and CDR2, looked up from the germline V gene (reference sequence), are SEHNR and FQNEAQ. V is reduced by 5 bases and J by 8 bases, leaving a spacing of 10 bases between them. Spanning cysteine to phenylalanine, the CDR3 consists of 12 amino acids. Only the CDR3 region is kept as DNA, spanning 36 bases read in frame from base 1. The study evaluated CTLA-4 blockade (ipilimumab) given together with focal radiation therapy in patients who had chemo-refractory metastatic non-small-cell lung cancer. Library method: the immunoSEQ multiplex PCR assay. In its TCRdb copy, this immuneACCESS table keeps in-frame sequences only and misses some clones. Where compared with another copy, unresolved V genes explain less than half of these, and the others have no known cause. The sample includes over 60,000 clones, with around 86% observed a single time. Jointly, the top ten make up 40% to 45% of the sample. Here is what the overall study found, with its caveats: Increased serum interferon-beta after radiation, together with early dynamic changes in blood T cell clones, were reported to be the strongest predictors of response. After treatment with radiotherapy and ipilimumab, TCR clones that came from tumors expanded in the peripheral blood.

A remark on this clone: This receptor's antigen is unknown. The record has no base qualities; no much larger clone is one base away.

This receptor was obtained from a human donor with non-small cell lung cancer that progressed on radiotherapy plus ipilimumab. The sample here was peripheral blood, taken from a patient treated with radiotherapy plus ipilimumab. This receptor chain uses TRBV7-9 and TRBJ2-1, with TRBD1 as a weak D call on 6 bases. The CDR3 amino acid sequence is: CASSPDRHEQFF. The nucleotides are TGTGCCAGCAGCCCAGACAGGCATGAGCAGTTCTTC.